This TCR beta chain stems from a study of cytomegalovirus exposure and HLA in healthy donors (dated by TCRdb to about 2017). Study-level background: An earlier analysis of roughly 500 of the donors reported 276 Gb of sequence data and 120 million or so unique TCR beta sequences from roughly 200 million T cells. Using immunosequencing, the study profiled T cell repertoires from about 650 subjects and related those repertoires to cytomegalovirus serostatus. An earlier analysis of 587 of the donors applied high-throughput TCR beta sequencing to assess whether each TCR beta V gene segment acted as functional or pseudogenic. Of the approximately 370 genotyped donors, 81% were placed in the genetic ancestry cluster associated with self-reported Caucasian donors. Roughly five DR-DQ haplotypes were treated as single units for association and clustering because of strong linkage in the cohort. The aim of the study was to test whether cataloging public T cell receptors could identify signatures of past pathogen exposure. A later genetic analysis used genome-wide SNP genotypes for about 65% of the 666 donors, treating that subset as a discovery cohort. Approximately 300 gigabases of sequencing data and about 92 million unique TCR sequences made up an early release that covered around 640 HLA-typed donors. Typing coverage varied by locus: about 620-630 donors for A, B, C, DRB1 and DQB1; roughly 560 for DQA1; more than 600 for DPA1; 450 to 480 for DPB1. On average, around 240,000 unique TCR beta nucleotide sequences were sequenced per donor among about 400 genotyped donors of the cohort, with roughly 20% of those sequences being non-productive. The study combined high-throughput TCR immunosequencing, statistical association of individual TCRs with disease status, and machine learning to predict cytomegalovirus infection status. Besides the first cohort of some 670 subjects, a separate validation cohort made up of over 100 different subjects was used. The later analysis used no new phenotypic data to find candidate immune exposures, relying instead on TCR beta sequences and their occurrence across donors. Every repertoire in the discovery cohort had been generated on one and the same sequencing platform. In a later analysis, previously published TCR beta repertoires from 666 donors were re-analyzed and high-resolution HLA genotyping was added so that TCR occurrence patterns could be studied. Both class I and class II loci were covered by HLA typing, at four-digit resolution. Donor age, sex, ethnicity and CMV serostatus were compiled together with the repertoire data. The investigation overall reported the following: When HLA alleles, especially DR and DQ, strongly co-occurred, TCR associations were difficult to assign to individual alleles. In a later analysis, HLA-associated TCR beta chains were found to be more clonally expanded and to have lower generation probabilities than equally common non-associated chains. Only TCR beta chains were sequenced in this cohort, and the absence of alpha or paired-chain data limited detectable features. V-gene and J-gene trimming of TCR beta chains was associated with a missense DCLRE1C variant in a later genetic analysis, and the association was replicated in an independent cohort. Because counts were too low, about 18 rarely observed V segments, including chromosome 9 orphons, were excluded from the earlier analysis of roughly 580 of the donors. Because HLA typing was missing for some donors at each locus, association tests included only the typed subset. A further reported finding was that TCR beta sequences accurately predicted the HLA-A and HLA-B alleles for most subjects in the first cohort. Most CMV-associated TCR beta chains appeared to be HLA-restricted in a later analysis, and the HLA associations seemed to be driven largely by CMV exposure. CMV serostatus was the only immune exposure information available for the cohort. Correlated functional status among segregating V segments might be attributable to linkage disequilibrium, but an unknown experimental factor could not be ruled out. At a false discovery rate of 0.05, a later analysis linked 16,000 or so TCR beta sequences to specific HLA alleles. In an earlier analysis of 587 of the donors, most TCR beta V segments appeared in productive rearrangements about 87% or about 30% of the time, broadly matching IMGT annotations. Across donors, most TCR sequences were observed very rarely, whereas some public TCRs were present in many individuals. Some IMGT-functional V segments, including TRBV6-2 and TRBV6-3, could not be distinguished by the 87-base-pair reads and were therefore excluded. A later genetic analysis reported fewer N-insertions in productive TCRs among donors in an Asian-associated ancestry cluster than the roughly 700-donor mean. Roughly uniform sequencing depth across donors was assumed in presence/absence analyses, although this assumption may not hold. The sequencing pipeline was judged likely to have produced a cluster of highly shared sequence variants as a technical artifact. In both the original and validation cohorts, the classifier was reported to diagnose cytomegalovirus status with high specificity and sensitivity. A later analysis found that TCR association rates varied across HLA loci, with DRB1 alleles showing the most associated TCRs and HLA-C alleles the fewest. Several of the top co-occurrence clusters appeared to be linked to parvovirus B19, influenza, CMV and Epstein-Barr virus, according to a later analysis. In vitro tests confirmed that a few of the cytomegalovirus-associated TCR beta chains recognize cytomegalovirus antigens. The authors suggested that the approach could potentially be generalized to other disease states and immunological phenotypes. The study gave a list of about 150 TCR beta chains associated with cytomegalovirus.

Based on the germline V gene (reference sequence), the CDR1 and CDR2 sequences are SGHNT and YYREEE. There are 15 amino acids in the CDR3, from cysteine to phenylalanine inclusive. The DNA shown is the 45-base CDR3, in frame from base 1. Receptor amplification or capture employed the immunoSEQ multiplex PCR assay. A mixture of 60 forward primers for TCR Vbeta segments and 13 reverse primers for TCR Jbeta segments was used in the multiplex PCR. The CDR3 region of rearranged TCR beta genes was amplified from genomic DNA by a multiplex PCR assay. Amplified TCR beta libraries were sequenced as 87-base-pair reads on the Illumina HiSeq System. The published analysis was carried out like this. Across the 640 or so repertoires, a later analysis counted roughly 77 million unique TCR beta chains, 9.5 million to 13 million of which were shared by at least two donors. To remove PCR and sequencing errors, raw reads were error-corrected and collapsed into unique sequences using a nearest-neighbor algorithm that merged closely related sequences. Alignment of CDR3 sequences to IMGT reference sequences was used to assign V, D and J gene segments. For a sequence to be retained, at least a six-nucleotide match to both a V gene segment and a J gene segment was required. Rearrangements were classified as productive when the CDR3 lacked stop codons and remained in frame with V and J, and all other rearrangements were classified as non-productive. Following IMGT convention, CDR3 was defined as the stretch from the second conserved V-encoded cysteine up to the conserved J-encoded phenylalanine. The earlier analysis of around 640 of the donors excluded sequences that lacked an unambiguous match to a single V gene segment. An earlier analysis of fewer than 750 of the donors classified V segments as functional when productive rearrangements were above 56.7% and as segregating when the standard deviation between donors was above 5%. A statistical classification framework was developed to diagnose cytomegalovirus status using the catalog of TCR beta chain sequences. In a later analysis, V and J genes were assigned by comparing TCR nucleotide sequences against IMGT/GENE-DB human TR gene sequences. The TCRdist pipeline was used in a later analysis to assign CDR3 sequences and most-parsimonious VDJ recombination scenarios. A later analysis defined each TCR beta chain by its CDR3 amino acid sequence plus V-gene family, and excluded reads lacking a unique V-gene family. To address suspected cross-contamination and a sequencing artifact, a later analysis removed approximately 590 highly shared, low-generation-probability nucleotide sequences. In a later analysis, a clonal expansion index for each public chain was calculated from normalized within-repertoire ranks of inferred template counts. In a later analysis, generation probabilities were computed with a VDJ recombination model fitted to out-of-frame rearrangements, and the resulting probabilities were checked against IGoR. In a later analysis, hypergeometric tests were used to score TCR-TCR, TCR-HLA and TCR-CMV co-occurrence, with a repertoire-size bias correction applied to TCR pairs. In a later analysis, false discovery rates were estimated by permuting HLA or CMV assignments 20 times. A later analysis grouped co-occurring TCRs with DBSCAN, adding TCRdist sequence similarity when clustering within HLA-allele-positive subsets. Repertoires with fewer than 30,000 or more than 120,000 public chains were left out of co-occurrence clustering, as were a few repertoires with anomalous nucleotide sharing. In TCRdb, the immuneACCESS table is reduced to in-frame sequences with V and J assigned. These tables do not hold every clone; where another copy was compared, an unresolved V gene accounts for under half, and the others remain unexplained. V and J calls plus clone size are reproduced from that table; the DNA served to infer D and trimming. This sample comprises 85,000 to 100,000 clones, about four fifths of them detected only once. Less than 8% of the sample goes to the ten largest clones.

As for this clone: Its antigen remains undetermined. Germline and junction disagree at one end, which may indicate a read error.

The cohort comprised 666 healthy bone marrow donors. At the time of sampling, all cohort members were nominally healthy, though unrecorded immune exposures were likely present. The donor was CMV seronegative and belonged to the group of around 400 seronegative cohort members. Each donor provided a peripheral blood sample, and peripheral blood mononuclear cells were used for TCR beta sequencing. The Qiagen DNeasy Blood Extraction Kit was used to extract genomic DNA from the blood cell samples. The TCR sequence derives from a man in his thirties or forties in good health and CMV-seronegative. Here the chain combines TRBV5-4 and TRBJ2-7; 11 bases in between match TRBD1. Sequenced input: PBMCs. The CDR3 here reads CASTLGDRGSGEQYF. Read as DNA, the sequence is TGTGCCAGCACCTTGGGGGACAGGGGGTCAGGCGAGCAGTACTTC.